This is a list of T cell receptor beta chains from one sample in a study of blood T cell repertoires in COVID-19. TCRdb's table, derived via immunoSEQ multiplex PCR, lists solely in-frame clones and lacks some. The sample has about 150,000 clones, 83% seen once. Material for sequencing was peripheral blood. These receptors all come from a woman in her sixties with COVID-19, enrolled during active disease. Each CDR3 is given with its conserved first and last residue. D genes are given only for firm matches. Clone sizes are given selectively: once, few, many, or a class where the clone is expanded.

V: TRBV3-1/TRBV3-2
size: .
D: .
J: TRBJ2-7
DNA: TGTGCCAGCAGCCAGCTGGGGCAGCAGTACTTC
CDR3: CASSQLGQQYF

V: TRBV4-2
size: .
D: TRBD1
J: TRBJ1-2
DNA: TGTGCCAGCAGCGATGACAGGGGAATAGGTGGCTACACCTTC
CDR3: CASSDDRGIGGYTF

V: TRBV12-3/TRBV12-4
size: once
D: .
J: TRBJ1-2
DNA: TGTGCCAGCAGTTTATCGGTTGGTGGCTACACCTTC
CDR3: CASSLSVGGYTF

V: TRBV5-6
size: once
D: .
J: TRBJ1-3
DNA: TGTGCCAGCAGCTTGTCCCCCAGGGTAGATGGAAACACCATATATTTT
CDR3: CASSLSPRVDGNTIYF

V: TRBV19
size: .
D: .
J: TRBJ2-7
DNA: TGTGCCAGTAGTATAAAGGGGGAGGGCTCCTACGAGCAGTACTTC
CDR3: CASSIKGEGSYEQYF

V: TRBV7-2
size: once
D: TRBD2
J: TRBJ2-5
DNA: TGTGCCAGCAGCTTTGTCGGACTAGCGGGGTTTCAGACCCAGTACTTC
CDR3: CASSFVGLAGFQTQYF

V: TRBV9
size: .
D: .
J: TRBJ1-6
DNA: TGTGCCAGCAGCGTAGGAGGAACGGATTCACCCCTCCACTTT
CDR3: CASSVGGTDSPLHF

V: TRBV7-8
size: .
D: TRBD1
J: TRBJ1-1
DNA: TGTGCCAGCAGCTTAGCGGGGACAGGGAAGGACACTGAAGCTTTCTTT
CDR3: CASSLAGTGKDTEAFF

V: TRBV5-4
size: few
D: TRBD2
J: TRBJ2-1
DNA: TGTGCCAGCAGCCCGAGCGGGAACAATGAGCAGTTCTTC
CDR3: CASSPSGNNEQFF

V: TRBV5-1
size: .
D: TRBD1
J: TRBJ1-5
DNA: TGCGCCAGCAGCTTGGGGACAGGGCATCAGCCCCAGCATTTT
CDR3: CASSLGTGHQPQHF

V: TRBV27
size: .
D: TRBD1
J: TRBJ2-3
DNA: TGTGCCAGCAGTGTGAACTGGGGGGTGACAGGGGGCAGAGATACGCAGTATTTT
CDR3: CASSVNWGVTGGRDTQYF

V: TRBV24-1
size: .
D: .
J: TRBJ1-5
DNA: TGTGCCACCAGCGCGGGGGGGGGCAATAGCAATCAGCCCCAGCATTTT
CDR3: CATSAGGGNSNQPQHF

V: TRBV5-1
size: .
D: TRBD2
J: TRBJ2-1
DNA: TGCGCCAGCAGCCGAGGTAGCGGGGGGACCAATGAGCAGTTCTTC
CDR3: CASSRGSGGTNEQFF

V: TRBV29-1
size: .
D: .
J: TRBJ2-5
DNA: TGCAGCGTTGACGCAGGGAGGGAGACCCAGTACTTC
CDR3: CSVDAGRETQYF

V: TRBV9
size: .
D: TRBD2
J: TRBJ2-2
DNA: TGTGCCAGCAGCGCCCTAGCGGGGGCGAACACCGGGGAGCTGTTTTTT
CDR3: CASSALAGANTGELFF

V: TRBV15
size: .
D: TRBD1
J: TRBJ1-1
DNA: TGTGCCACCAGCAGACCACAGGGGACGAACACTGAAGCTTTCTTT
CDR3: CATSRPQGTNTEAFF

V: TRBV7-8
size: .
D: TRBD2
J: TRBJ2-7
DNA: TGTGCCAGCAGCTTTTCTAGCGGGAGTGGTGAGCAGTACTTC
CDR3: CASSFSSGSGEQYF

V: TRBV19
size: .
D: TRBD1
J: TRBJ2-1
DNA: TGTGCCAGTAGTGTGCAGGGGGCCTACTACAATGAGCAGTTCTTC
CDR3: CASSVQGAYYNEQFF

V: TRBV11-2
size: once
D: .
J: TRBJ1-2
DNA: TGTGCCAGCAGCTTTAGGGCAGGGGTGGCCAACTATGGCTACACCTTC
CDR3: CASSFRAGVANYGYTF

V: TRBV5-1
size: .
D: TRBD1
J: TRBJ2-5
DNA: TGCGCCAGCAGCCCAGGGACAGGGCTTTTAGAGACCCAGTACTTC
CDR3: CASSPGTGLLETQYF

V: TRBV30
size: .
D: .
J: TRBJ1-5
DNA: TGTGCCGCGGAGTGGTTGGTCAATCAGCCCCAGCATTTT
CDR3: CAAEWLVNQPQHF

V: TRBV6-4
size: .
D: .
J: TRBJ1-2
DNA: TGTGCCAGCAGTGACCCCGATCGAGCTAACTATGGCTACACCTTC
CDR3: CASSDPDRANYGYTF